These T cell receptor beta chains were read from a single sample in a study of CD8 T cells in Susac syndrome. TCRdb analysed the immunoSEQ multiplex PCR reads with MiXCR anew, one entry per CDR3 protein. The top ten hold around 0.12% of the sample, which has about 120,000 distinct CDR3 sequences, less than 95% seen once. The sequenced material came from CD8+ T cells from PBMCs. The receptors here all came from a human donor in good health. CDR3s include the opening cysteine and the closing phenylalanine or tryptophan. D genes are given only for firm matches. Expanded clones get a size class; other rows say once, few or many, or leave the size out.

V: TRBV12-3/TRBV12-4; D: .; J: TRBJ1-5; size: .; length: 14; CDR3: CASTLTWGNQPQHF; DNA: TGTGCCAGCACCCTCACATGGGGCAATCAGCCCCAGCATTTT
V: TRBV10-1; D: .; J: TRBJ1-4; size: .; length: 14; CDR3: CATKERYLDEKLFF; DNA: TGCGCCACCAAGGAACGGTATTTGGATGAAAAACTGTTTTTT
V: TRBV2; D: TRBD1; J: TRBJ2-7; size: .; length: 14; CDR3: CASRSGTGEGEQYF; DNA: TGTGCCAGCAGGTCCGGGACAGGGGAAGGTGAGCAGTACTTC
V: TRBV5-4; D: TRBD1; J: TRBJ2-7; size: .; length: 13; CDR3: CASSLTGGYEQYF; DNA: TGTGCCAGCAGCTTGACAGGGGGCTACGAGCAGTACTTC
V: TRBV7-9; D: .; J: TRBJ1-5; size: .; length: 16; CDR3: CASSLESGLSNQPQHF; DNA: TGTGCCAGCAGCTTAGAGTCGGGCCTTAGCAATCAGCCCCAGCATTTT
V: TRBV7-2; D: .; J: TRBJ2-7; size: .; length: 14; CDR3: CASSLEARAGEQYF; DNA: TGTGCCAGCAGCTTAGAGGCCAGGGCAGGGGAGCAGTACTTC
V: TRBV29-1; D: TRBD1; J: TRBJ1-2; size: .; length: 14; CDR3: CSANPTGGNGGYTF; DNA: TGCAGCGCCAACCCGACAGGGGGCAACGGCGGCTACACCTTC
V: TRBV19; D: .; J: TRBJ1-2; size: .; length: 12; CDR3: CASRPPGDGYTF; DNA: TGTGCCAGCAGACCTCCGGGGGATGGCTACACCTTC
V: TRBV20-1; D: TRBD1; J: TRBJ1-5; size: .; length: 17; CDR3: CSAPPGQVYDSNQPQHF; DNA: TGCAGTGCACCCCCCGGACAGGTCTATGATAGCAATCAGCCCCAGCATTTT
V: TRBV29-1; D: .; J: TRBJ2-7; size: .; length: 12; CDR3: CSVLAETYEQYF; DNA: TGCAGCGTTCTGGCAGAGACCTACGAGCAGTACTTC
V: TRBV7-2; D: TRBD2; J: TRBJ2-3; size: .; length: 16; CDR3: CASSPQPSGGKDTQYF; DNA: TGTGCCAGCAGCCCGCAGCCTAGCGGGGGAAAAGATACGCAGTATTTT
V: TRBV10-3; D: .; J: TRBJ2-1; size: .; length: 15; CDR3: CAISESGDGYNEQFF; DNA: TGTGCCATCAGTGAGTCGGGGGACGGCTACAATGAGCAGTTCTTC
V: TRBV6-4; D: TRBD2; J: TRBJ2-5; size: .; length: 18; CDR3: CASRHGRGLAGSEETQYF; DNA: TGTGCCAGCAGGCACGGGAGGGGACTAGCGGGGAGCGAAGAGACCCAGTACTTC
V: TRBV5-1; D: .; J: TRBJ2-3; size: .; length: 14; CDR3: CASSSGGQTDTQYF; DNA: TGCGCCAGCAGCTCCGGGGGGCAGACAGATACGCAGTATTTT
V: TRBV7-7; D: TRBD2; J: TRBJ2-2; size: .; length: 13; CDR3: CASSLRETGELFF; DNA: TGTGCTAGCAGCTTGCGGGAGACCGGGGAGCTGTTTTTT
V: TRBV20-1; D: .; J: TRBJ2-2; size: .; length: 14; CDR3: CSARAGTNTGELFF; DNA: TGCAGTGCTAGGGCAGGGACGAACACCGGGGAGCTGTTTTTT
V: TRBV5-4; D: .; J: TRBJ2-5; size: .; length: 13; CDR3: CASSELGQETQYF; DNA: TGTGCCAGCAGCGAACTGGGACAAGAGACCCAGTACTTC
V: TRBV2; D: .; J: TRBJ2-1; size: .; length: 12; CDR3: CASSEQYNEQFF; DNA: TGTGCCAGCAGTGAACAGTACAATGAGCAGTTCTTC
V: TRBV20-1; D: TRBD2; J: TRBJ2-3; size: .; length: 14; CDR3: CSALAGASTDTQYF; DNA: TGCAGTGCTTTAGCGGGGGCTAGCACAGATACGCAGTATTTT
V: TRBV2; D: TRBD1; J: TRBJ2-3; size: once; length: 12; CDR3: CASSGQGDTQYF; DNA: TGTGCCAGCAGTGGACAGGGAGATACGCAGTATTTT
V: TRBV7-2; D: .; J: TRBJ1-3; size: .; length: 13; CDR3: CASSTWPANTIYF; DNA: TGTGCCAGCAGTACGTGGCCCGCAAACACCATATATTTT
V: TRBV7-2; D: .; J: TRBJ1-3; size: .; length: 14; CDR3: CASSLRFAGNTIYF; DNA: TGTGCCAGCAGCTTACGATTTGCTGGAAACACCATATATTTT
V: TRBV4-3; D: TRBD1; J: TRBJ1-1; size: .; length: 15; CDR3: CASSQDQGANTEAFF; DNA: TGCGCCAGCAGCCAAGATCAGGGGGCGAACACTGAAGCTTTCTTT
V: TRBV29-1; D: .; J: TRBJ2-7; size: .; length: 15; CDR3: CSVDGQGWRGYEQYF; DNA: TGCAGCGTTGACGGCCAGGGTTGGAGAGGCTACGAGCAGTACTTC
V: TRBV7-9; D: TRBD1; J: TRBJ1-2; size: once; length: 17; CDR3: CASSSVLDRGFNYGYTF; DNA: TGTGCCAGCAGCTCGGTCCTAGACAGGGGATTTAACTATGGCTACACCTTC
V: TRBV4-3; D: TRBD2; J: TRBJ2-2; size: .; length: 16; CDR3: CASSRGLADLTGELFF; DNA: TGCGCCAGCAGCCGAGGACTAGCAGACCTCACCGGGGAGCTGTTTTTT
V: TRBV4-1; D: .; J: TRBJ1-1; size: .; length: 15; CDR3: CASSSKQGTGTEAFF; DNA: TGCGCCAGCAGCTCCAAGCAGGGGACGGGCACTGAAGCTTTCTTT
V: TRBV29-1; D: TRBD1; J: TRBJ1-5; size: .; length: 13; CDR3: CSVQGASNQPQHF; DNA: TGCAGCGTACAGGGGGCGAGCAATCAGCCCCAGCATTTT
V: TRBV7-9; D: TRBD1; J: TRBJ2-5; size: .; length: 16; CDR3: CASRPTLPGGQETQYF; DNA: TGTGCCAGCAGACCAACTCTACCAGGGGGCCAAGAGACCCAGTACTTC
V: TRBV7-3; D: .; J: TRBJ2-2; size: .; length: 15; CDR3: CASSLNRVSTGELFF; DNA: TGTGCCAGCAGCTTGAACAGGGTTTCCACCGGGGAGCTGTTTTTT
V: TRBV20-1; D: .; J: TRBJ1-1; size: .; length: 15; CDR3: CSAREQGGLNTEAFF; DNA: TGCAGTGCTAGAGAACAGGGAGGGTTGAACACTGAAGCTTTCTTT
V: TRBV10-3; D: TRBD1; J: TRBJ2-4; size: .; length: 15; CDR3: CATTDRGLAKNIQYF; DNA: TGTGCCACGACGGACAGGGGGCTTGCCAAAAACATTCAGTACTTC
V: TRBV3-1; D: TRBD1; J: TRBJ2-6; size: .; length: 18; CDR3: CASSQDRTGGTGANVLTF; DNA: TGTGCCAGCAGCCAAGATCGAACAGGGGGGACTGGGGCCAACGTCCTGACTTTC
V: TRBV13; D: TRBD1; J: TRBJ1-1; size: .; length: 14; CDR3: CASSPDRGHTEAFF; DNA: TGTGCCAGCAGCCCGGACAGGGGGCATACTGAAGCTTTCTTT
V: TRBV9; D: TRBD1; J: TRBJ1-1; size: .; length: 15; CDR3: CASNIRGQGVTEAFF; DNA: TGTGCCAGCAACATTAGGGGACAGGGAGTCACTGAAGCTTTCTTT
V: TRBV7-9; D: .; J: TRBJ1-1; size: .; length: 14; CDR3: CASSLAEGFAEAFF; DNA: TGTGCCAGCAGCTTAGCCGAGGGTTTTGCTGAAGCTTTCTTT
V: TRBV7-2; D: TRBD1; J: TRBJ2-7; size: .; length: 17; CDR3: CASSPVSAGTGAYEQYF; DNA: TGTGCCAGCAGCCCGGTCTCAGCCGGGACAGGCGCCTACGAGCAGTACTTC
V: TRBV29-1; D: .; J: TRBJ2-7; size: .; length: 12; CDR3: CSVSSGIYEQYF; DNA: TGCAGCGTCTCCTCAGGCATCTACGAGCAGTACTTC
V: TRBV9; D: TRBD2; J: TRBJ2-7; size: .; length: 15; CDR3: CASSASGRAGYEQYF; DNA: TGTGCCAGCAGCGCCAGCGGGAGGGCCGGTTACGAGCAGTACTTC
V: TRBV7-3; D: .; J: TRBJ2-5; size: .; length: 13; CDR3: CASSLGLGETQYF; DNA: TGTGCCAGCAGCTTAGGGTTGGGGGAGACCCAGTACTTC
V: TRBV29-1; D: .; J: TRBJ1-5; size: .; length: 14; CDR3: CSVVGGNSNQPQHF; DNA: TGCAGCGTTGTAGGGGGAAATAGCAATCAGCCCCAGCATTTT
V: TRBV7-2; D: TRBD2; J: TRBJ2-3; size: .; length: 16; CDR3: CASSTSGGYRTDAQYF; DNA: TGTGCCAGCAGCACCAGCGGGGGGTACCGCACAGATGCGCAGTATTTT
V: TRBV25-1; D: .; J: TRBJ2-7; size: .; length: 17; CDR3: CASLPPSLKRHSYEQYF; DNA: TGTGCCAGCCTCCCCCCTTCGCTTAAACGGCACTCCTACGAGCAGTACTTC
V: TRBV13; D: TRBD1; J: TRBJ1-2; size: .; length: 14; CDR3: CASSLGTGEPRYTF; DNA: TGTGCCAGCAGCTTAGGCACAGGGGAACCTCGCTACACCTTC
V: TRBV7-2; D: TRBD1; J: TRBJ2-5; size: once; length: 15; CDR3: CASSLDRGQAETQYF; DNA: TGTGCCAGCAGCCTAGACAGGGGGCAGGCAGAGACCCAGTACTTC
V: TRBV5-6; D: .; J: TRBJ1-4; size: .; length: 19; CDR3: CASSSLWTYARATNEKLFF; DNA: TGTGCCAGCAGCTCCTTATGGACCTACGCGAGGGCAACTAATGAAAAACTGTTTTTT
V: TRBV29-1; D: TRBD1; J: TRBJ2-2; size: .; length: 13; CDR3: CSVWGTDTGELFF; DNA: TGCAGCGTCTGGGGGACAGACACCGGGGAGCTGTTTTTT
V: TRBV20-1; D: .; J: TRBJ2-3; size: once; length: 16; CDR3: CSARIPAPRGTDTQYF; DNA: TGCAGTGCTAGGATTCCCGCGCCACGGGGCACAGATACGCAGTATTTT
V: TRBV12-3/TRBV12-4; D: TRBD1; J: TRBJ2-7; size: .; length: 15; CDR3: CASSSLGQGAYEQYF; DNA: TGTGCCAGCAGTTCACTAGGACAGGGGGCTTACGAGCAGTACTTC
V: TRBV13; D: TRBD1; J: TRBJ2-7; size: .; length: 14; CDR3: CASSPGTGSYEQYF; DNA: TGTGCCAGCAGCCCGGGGACAGGGTCCTACGAGCAGTACTTC